This TCR beta chain was found in a study of identifying expanded T cells in peripheral blood. Clones were read by immunoSEQ multiplex PCR, and TCRdb kept only the in-frame ones, dropping some. Here the sample spans some 90,000 clones, around 90% being singletons. With respect to this clone: Its antigen is not known.

Study results and caveats: Variance in clone template counts between approximately 2-week samples significantly increased with total template count across all healthy donors. Approximately 1.1 clones differed between technical replicates, versus about 16 and 19 over time.

No infections or other immune events were documented during collection. Sequenced input: blood. The TCR originated in a person between 18 and 75 years old in good health.

CDR3 coding DNA: TGTGCCAGCAGCTTGGTAGCATCACGGCCAGATACGCAGTATTTT. It yields the protein CASSLVASRPDTQYF. The gene calls are TRBV5-4 and TRBJ2-3; D unclear. The CDR3 totals 15 residues. Germline V gene lookup returns CDR1 SGHNT and CDR2 YYREEE (reference sequence). The germline V and J ends were trimmed by 0 bases and 4 bases, with 12 bases remaining between them.